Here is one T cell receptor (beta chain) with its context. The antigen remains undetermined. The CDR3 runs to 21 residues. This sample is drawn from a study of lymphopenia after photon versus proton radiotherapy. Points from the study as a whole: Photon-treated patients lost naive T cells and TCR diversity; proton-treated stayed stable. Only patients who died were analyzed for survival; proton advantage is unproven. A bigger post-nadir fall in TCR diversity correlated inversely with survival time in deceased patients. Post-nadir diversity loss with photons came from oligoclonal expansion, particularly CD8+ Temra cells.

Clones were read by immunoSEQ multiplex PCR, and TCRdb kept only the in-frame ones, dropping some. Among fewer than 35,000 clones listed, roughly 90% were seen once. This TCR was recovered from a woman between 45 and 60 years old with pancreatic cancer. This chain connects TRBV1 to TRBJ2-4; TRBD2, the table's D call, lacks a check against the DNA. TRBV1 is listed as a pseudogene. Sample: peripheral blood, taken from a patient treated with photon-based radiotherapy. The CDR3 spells CTSSQEARAELHPGWRNIQYF. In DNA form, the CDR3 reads TGCACCAGCAGCCAAGAGGCGAGAGCGGAGCTCCACCCCGGATGGCGAAACATTCAGTACTTC.